The next 30 T cell receptor beta chains were all read from a single sample in a study of blood T cell repertoires in COVID-19 (dated by TCRdb to about 2020). The method was the immunoSEQ multiplex PCR assay. TCRdb retrieved this table from immuneACCESS and kept in-frame rearrangements only. Not all clones are present; in checked studies, unresolved V genes account for under half, and no reason is known for the remainder. This sample holds some 280,000 clones; about nine tenths were observed only once. Less than 0.95% of the sample is taken by the ten largest. Sequenced: peripheral blood. Receptors originate from a woman aged 40 to 50 who had recovered from COVID-19.

This chain connects TRBV7-9 to TRBJ2-1; D remains ambiguous. This CDR3 comprises 12 residues. Germline-derived CDR1 and CDR2 are SEHNR and FQNEAQ (reference sequence). With 2 bases removed from V and 9 bases from J, the gap between germline ends came to 8 bases. CDR3 loop: CASSLQNREQFF. The CDR3 DNA sequence: TGTGCCAGCAGCTTACAGAACCGTGAGCAGTTCTTC.

V usage is TRBV10-3 and J usage is TRBJ2-1, with 7 nucleotides matching TRBD2. This CDR3 spans 15 amino acids. The ends lost 0 bases at V and 6 bases at J; junction bases unmatched: 5. Germline CDR1 is ENHRY and CDR2 is SYGVKD. DNA of the CDR3: TGTGCCATCAGTGAGTCGGACGGGAGGACCAATGAGCAGTTCTTC. This sequence encodes CAISESDGRTNEQFF.

This clone was counted once. The genes are TRBV30 and TRBJ2-1; 14 bases match TRBD2. This CDR3 has 17 residues. From germline, CDR1 is GTSNPN and CDR2 SVGIG (reference sequence). The trim removed 2 bases at V and 6 bases at J, leaving 9 bases unmatched. The CDR3 is CAWSPGTSGSLRNEQFF. As DNA, the CDR3 is TGTGCCTGGAGTCCTGGGACTAGCGGGAGCTTGCGCAATGAGCAGTTCTTC.

This clone was observed a few times. V and J are TRBV5-4 and TRBJ2-3; 7 positions agree with TRBD2. Trimming removed 3 bases from V and 5 bases from J; junction bases left unmatched: 6. Germline V CDR1 and CDR2: SGHNT, YYREEE (reference sequence). The CDR3 loop spans 14 amino acids. CDR3 region: CASSSGGRLDTQYF. In DNA, the CDR3 is TGTGCCAGCAGCTCCGGCGGGAGATTAGATACGCAGTATTTT.

The chain joins TRBV11-3 to TRBJ2-2, with 8 bases matching TRBD1. Germline assignment: CDR1 SGHNT and CDR2 YENEEA. This CDR3 region has 15 residues. V shed 1 base, J shed 7 bases, and the junction held 5 bases outside the gene matches. CDR3: CASSLGQGAGGELFF. Here the CDR3 DNA reads TGTGCCAGCAGCTTAGGGCAGGGGGCTGGCGGGGAGCTGTTTTTT.

The chain employs TRBV7-3 and TRBJ2-3; TRBD2 agrees at 7 bases. The V and J ends lost 5 bases and 4 bases, in that order; junction bases with no gene match: 6. Per the germline V gene, CDR1 is SGHTA and CDR2 is FQGTGA. CDR3 length: 14 residues. The CDR3 nucleotides are TGTGCCAGCAGCAATGGACTAGAGTCAGATACGCAGTATTTT. Protein: CASSNGLESDTQYF.

The genes are TRBV7-9 and TRBJ2-7, with 11 nucleotides matching TRBD2. Trimming removed 5 bases from V and 0 bases from J; junction bases left unmatched: 12. The CDR3 spans 18 residues. The germline CDR1 and CDR2 sequences are SEHNR and FQNEAQ (reference sequence). CDR3 amino acids: CASSNILTSGTRSYEQYF. CDR3 nucleotide sequence: TGTGCCAGCAGCAACATCCTGACTAGCGGGACACGCTCCTACGAGCAGTACTTC.

CDR3: CASSEQGGTNTGELFF. The CDR3 DNA follows: TGTGCCAGCAGTGAACAGGGAGGGACGAACACCGGGGAGCTGTTTTTT. The V and J genes are TRBV6-4 and TRBJ2-2; a possible D gene is TRBD2 (7 bases). Germline loops: CDR1 MRHNA, CDR2 SNTAGT. The CDR3 covers 16 residues. Trimming removed 3 bases at V and 0 bases at J, with 11 bases between.

In this sample, this clone turned up once. The chain employs TRBV27 and TRBJ2-1, with 7 bases identical to TRBD1. Germline CDR1 reads MNHEY; CDR2 reads SMNVEV (reference sequence). The ends lost 6 bases at V and 8 bases at J; junction bases unmatched: 7. The CDR3 is 13 amino acids. The CDR3 loop reads CASSATGRHEQFF. CDR3 in DNA: TGTGCCAGCAGCGCGACAGGGCGGCATGAGCAGTTCTTC.

This clone was picked up one time. The CDR3 region has the DNA TGTGCCAGCAGCCGTTCCCGCAGACAGTACTTC. Encoded protein: CASSRSRRQYF. The rearrangement joins TRBV7-8 to TRBJ2-7; D is unresolved. V lost 5 bases to trimming and J lost 10 bases, with 12 bases between them. The CDR3 sequence is 11 residues long. The germline CDR1 and CDR2 sequences are SGHVS and FQNEAQ.

This chain connects TRBV28 to TRBJ1-2; 9 positions agree with TRBD1. Unmatched junction bases numbered 6, after V lost 7 bases and J lost 6 bases. The CDR3 extends over 13 amino acids. Germline V gene data show CDR1 as MDHEN and CDR2 as SYDVKM. Here the CDR3 DNA reads TGTGCCAGCAAGCTACAGGGGGCTAATGGCTACACCTTC. As protein: CASKLQGANGYTF.

V gene TRBV27 combines with J gene TRBJ2-3, with 7 bases that match TRBD1. CDR1 MNHEY and CDR2 SMNVEV come from the germline V gene (reference sequence). The V gene end was trimmed by 5 bases and the J gene end by 5 bases; junction bases not matched to a gene: 10. This CDR3 has 15 residues. The CDR3 protein is CASSPPQGWGDTQYF. In DNA form, the CDR3 reads TGTGCCAGCAGTCCCCCACAGGGGTGGGGAGATACGCAGTATTTT.

This chain connects TRBV2 to TRBJ2-5; 7 bases map to TRBD1. Germline trimming cut 4 bases from V and 2 bases from J; bases unmatched to any gene: 13. The CDR3 runs to 17 residues. Germline V CDR1 and CDR2: SNHLY, FYNNEI. The CDR3 sequence: CASSASVGGTQQETQYF. The DNA for the CDR3 is TGTGCCAGCAGTGCATCGGTAGGGGGCACCCAGCAAGAGACCCAGTACTTC. Drawing the rest from reference TRBV2 and TRBJ2-5, the complete variable domain is EPEVTQTPSHQVTQMGQEVILRCVPISNHLYFYWYRQILGQKVEFLVSFYNNEISEKSEIFDDQFSVERPDGSNFTLKIRSTKLEDSAMYFCASSASVGGTQQETQYFGPGTRLLVL.

The chain couples TRBV6-1 to TRBJ1-3, with a possible D match to TRBD1 (5 bases). The germline CDR1 and CDR2 sequences are MNHNS and SASEGT. This CDR3 has 17 amino acids. V gave up 2 bases and J gave up 0 bases, with 14 bases separating them. CDR3 nucleotides: TGTGCCAGCAGTGAATTCCCAACAGGTCTCTCTGGAAACACCATATATTTT. Translated, it gives CASSEFPTGLSGNTIYF.

This rearrangement joins TRBV24-1 to TRBJ2-1; TRBD2 agrees at 7 bases. Germline CDR1 KGHDR, CDR2 SFDVKD. Losses at the gene ends were 1 base for V and 7 bases for J; bases not matched to a gene: 3. The CDR3 is 14 residues long. DNA of the CDR3: TGTGCCACCAGTGATTTTGGGACTATGAATGAGCAGTTCTTC. Protein product: CATSDFGTMNEQFF.

This chain connects TRBV12-5 to TRBJ2-7; the D is unclear. Germline V gives CDR1 LGHNT, CDR2 FRNRAP. Trimming took 8 bases from V and 1 from J, leaving 15 bases between them. The CDR3 covers 14 residues. CDR3 in amino acids: CASSSASLSYEQYF. In nucleotides, the CDR3 is TGTGCTAGTTCCTCAGCGAGCCTATCCTACGAGCAGTACTTC.

The chain combines TRBV18 with TRBJ2-5; 7 nucleotides agree with TRBD2. Germline V CDR1 and CDR2: KGHSH, LQKENI. The trim removed 2 bases at V and 4 bases at J, leaving 10 bases unmatched. The CDR3 runs to 16 residues. CDR3 DNA: TGTGCCAGCTCACCAGTTTTTGCGGGAGCAGGAGAGACCCAGTACTTC. It codes for CASSPVFAGAGETQYF.

This clone showed up just once. This rearrangement joins TRBV2 to TRBJ1-3; 7 nucleotides line up with TRBD1. Trimming cost V 4 bases and J 4 bases; bases outside gene matches: 4. CDR3 size: 14 residues. CDR1 and CDR2 (germline): SNHLY, FYNNEI. This chain's CDR3 is CASSGGGEGNTIYF. Here the CDR3 DNA reads TGTGCCAGCAGTGGAGGGGGCGAGGGAAACACCATATATTTT.

The chain joins TRBV7-2 to TRBJ2-7; a weak D match, TRBD1 (6 bases). The CDR3 is 15 amino acids. Germline CDR1 and CDR2: SGHTA and FQGNSA. Trimming cost V 1 base and J 2 bases, with 12 bases left between them. The chain's CDR3 is CASSLVGQNTYEQYF. CDR3 DNA sequence: TGTGCCAGCAGCTTAGTCGGACAGAACACCTACGAGCAGTACTTC. Drawing the rest from reference TRBV7-2 and TRBJ2-7, the complete variable domain is GAGVSQSPSNKVTEKGKDVELRCDPISGHTALYWYRQSLGQGLEFLIYFQGNSAPDKSGLPSDRFSAERTGGSVSTLTIQRTQQEDSAVYLCASSLVGQNTYEQYFGPGTRLTVT.

The gene calls are TRBV27 and TRBJ2-6; TRBD2 might be the D (5 bases). This CDR3 has 19 amino acids. Trimming removed 5 bases from V and 0 bases from J, with 20 bases in between. Germline-derived CDR1 and CDR2 are MNHEY and SMNVEV (reference sequence). CDR3 nucleotides: TGTGCCAGCAGTACACTCCGGACTTTTCCCACCTCTGGGGCCAACGTCCTGACTTTC. Protein: CASSTLRTFPTSGANVLTF.

This clone was detected only once. The chain couples TRBV19 to TRBJ2-2, with TRBD1 as a possible D gene (5 bases). The CDR3 consists of 14 residues. With 4 bases removed from V and 7 bases from J, the gap between germline ends came to 13 bases. The germline V gene encodes CDR1 LNHDA and CDR2 SQIVND (reference sequence). The DNA for the CDR3 is TGTGCCAGTAGTAAAACAGGATATAACGGGGAGCTGTTTTTT. Translation gives CASSKTGYNGELFF.

V is TRBV27 and J is TRBJ1-1; TRBD1 might be the D (5 bases). This CDR3 is 17 amino acids long. Germline CDR1 reads MNHEY; CDR2 reads SMNVEV (reference sequence). V lost 8 bases, J lost 3 bases, and 25 bases lay in between. Written as DNA, the CDR3 is TGTGCCAGCGCCACACCCCGTGACAGTAGGATGCACACTGAAGCTTTCTTT. Protein product: CASATPRDSRMHTEAFF.

This clone was detected a few times. The gene calls are TRBV6-1 and TRBJ2-7, with TRBD2 matching over 10 bases. J gave up 1 base and V 3 bases, and 6 bases lay outside the gene matches. This CDR3 comprises 16 residues. Germline V gene data show CDR1 as MNHNS and CDR2 as SASEGT. CDR3 amino acids: CASSDPSGSLSYEQYF. CDR3 in DNA: TGTGCCAGCAGTGACCCTAGCGGGAGTCTATCCTACGAGCAGTACTTC.

The CDR3 sequence is CASSLVRLAGGKSDTQYF. CDR3 in DNA: TGTGCCAGCAGCTTAGTCAGACTAGCGGGAGGGAAGTCAGATACGCAGTATTTT. The J gene is TRBJ2-3, the V gene TRBV11-2; 14 bases are shared with TRBD2. The junction had 7 bases not matched to a gene; V was cut back by 1 base and J by 4 bases. The CDR3 totals 18 residues. Germline V gives CDR1 SGHAT, CDR2 FQNNGV.

As DNA, the CDR3 is TGTGCCAGCAGCCGGGAAGGACAGAACAATCAGCCCCAGCATTTT. It yields the protein CASSREGQNNQPQHF. This rearrangement joins TRBV27 to TRBJ1-5; TRBD1 might be the D (6 bases). Per the germline V gene, CDR1 is MNHEY and CDR2 is SMNVEV (reference sequence). V was shortened by 6 bases and J by 3 bases, with 15 bases between the two germline ends. CDR3 length equals 15 residues.

The V gene is TRBV3-1 (or the pseudogene TRBV3-2), the J gene TRBJ1-5; D ambiguous. The CDR3 consists of 14 residues. Trimming left V 1 base short and J 5 bases short, with 9 bases between. The V gene's germline CDR1 is LGHDT and CDR2 YNNKEL (reference sequence). The CDR3 loop reads CASSQGGGYQPQHF. In nucleotides, the CDR3 is TGTGCCAGCAGCCAAGGGGGAGGGTATCAGCCCCAGCATTTT.

CDR3 amino acids: CASSPGDGGRQYF. CDR3 coding DNA: TGTGCCAGCAGCCCCGGGGACGGGGGGCGACAGTACTTC. The chain joins TRBV3-1 (or the pseudogene TRBV3-2) to TRBJ2-4, with D possibly being TRBD2 (7 bases). The CDR3 is made up of 13 amino acids. The germline CDR1 and CDR2 sequences are LGHDT and YNNKEL (reference sequence). Between the trimmed V and J ends, which lost 4 bases and 13 bases, there was a span of 17 bases.

This sequence joins TRBV7-9 and TRBJ2-7; a possible D gene is TRBD1 (5 bases). From germline, CDR1 is SEHNR and CDR2 FQNEAQ (reference sequence). Trimming cost V 1 base and J 2 bases, with 9 bases left between them. The CDR3 contains 14 residues. CDR3 coding DNA: TGTGCCAGCAGCTTAGGGGGCAGGGCCTACGAGCAGTACTTC. It is translated as CASSLGGRAYEQYF.

This clone was seen just once. This chain connects TRBV28 to TRBJ2-5; D is possibly TRBD2 (6 bases). Trimming removed 2 bases from V and 4 bases from J, with 11 bases in between. Germline CDR1 MDHEN, CDR2 SYDVKM. This CDR3 has 14 residues. In nucleotides, the CDR3 is TGTGCCAGCAGTTTAAGGTCGGGAGTAGAGACCCAGTACTTC. Its protein is CASSLRSGVETQYF.

This clone was recorded only once. The V call is TRBV28, the J call TRBJ2-1; 7 positions agree with TRBD1. The CDR3 covers 15 residues. V was pared by 6 bases and J by 7 bases, with 12 bases of the junction left unmatched. Per the germline V gene, CDR1 is MDHEN and CDR2 is SYDVKM. The CDR3 loop is CASRTGAGPGNEQFF. The CDR3 region has the DNA TGTGCCAGCAGAACAGGGGCAGGGCCTGGGAATGAGCAGTTCTTC.